The clone carrying this TCR beta chain appeared a few times. Its antigen is not known. This CDR3 is built from 15 residues. Per the germline V gene, CDR1 is ENHRY and CDR2 is SYGVKD. The J segment lost 5 bases and the V segment lost 4 bases, leaving 7 bases of the junction unmatched. Sample-barcoded 5' priming and a J-beta primer mix drove a second PCR of roughly 6 to 12 cycles. Each cDNA molecule carried a tag from a template-switch adaptor that contained 12 random nucleotides. TCRdb recomputed calls from the 5' RACE reads with MiXCR, one row per CDR3 protein. The repertoire consists of some 1,500,000 distinct CDR3 sequences, with approximately 39% occurring once and the leading ten covering under 5%. These data belong to a study of blood T cells in healthy people across ages. The study's findings and limits: CMV infection status of these donors was not known.

The chain links TRBV10-3 to TRBJ2-7, with 11 nucleotides matching TRBD2. Sequenced: blood. The TCR originated in a woman aged 18-29 years in good health. The CDR3 DNA reads as TGTGCCATCAGTGGTAGCGGGAGGGTGCGTCACGAGCAGTACTTC. Its translation is CAISGSGRVRHEQYF.